Below, 5 T cell receptor beta chains from the same sample are listed, as sequenced in a study of blood T cells in healthy people across ages. Primers used in a second PCR of about 6 to 11 cycles were a sample-barcoded 5' primer and a J-beta primer mix. Using its own MiXCR run on the 5' RACE reads, TCRdb lists one record per CDR3 protein. Of over 1.5 million distinct CDR3 sequences listed, 49% were seen once; the top ten hold more than 2%. Sequencing was done on a sample of blood. All receptors come from a woman between 40 and 50 years old in good health.

The rearrangement links TRBV9 to TRBJ2-1; no clear D. The CDR3 spans 16 residues. Trimming shortened V by 0 bases and J by 5 bases, and 15 bases separated the two germline ends. CDR1 and CDR2 (germline): SGDLS, YYNGEE. CDR3 in amino acids: CASSVGGGKEHNEQFF. CDR3 coding DNA: TGTGCCAGCAGCGTAGGTGGTGGGAAGGAACACAATGAGCAGTTCTTC.

The chain combines TRBV6-2 or TRBV6-3 with TRBJ2-5; 10 positions agree with TRBD2. Trimming removed 0 bases from V and 5 bases from J; junction bases left unmatched: 6. Germline V gene lookup returns CDR1 MNHEY and CDR2 SVGEGT. The CDR3 covers 16 residues. CDR3 sequence reads: CASSYSAGGTLETQYF. Here the CDR3 DNA reads TGTGCCAGCAGTTACTCAGCGGGGGGGACTCTCGAGACCCAGTACTTC.

The J gene is TRBJ2-7, the V gene TRBV5-5, with D perhaps TRBD2 (6 bases). V lost 2 bases, J lost 0 bases, and 15 bases lay in between. Germline V gene lookup returns CDR1 SGHKS and CDR2 YYEKEE (reference sequence). CDR3 length: 16 residues. The CDR3 loop is CASSFRVGGSSYEQYF. The CDR3 DNA sequence: TGTGCCAGCAGCTTTCGTGTTGGGGGGAGCTCCTACGAGCAGTACTTC.

This clonotype has a handful of counts. The chain uses TRBV29-1 and TRBJ2-5; possibly TRBD1 or TRBD2 for D (6 bases each). The CDR3 length is 14 residues. The germline CDR1 and CDR2 sequences are SQVTM and ANQGSEA. The germline V and J ends were trimmed by 4 bases and 2 bases, with 14 bases remaining between them. CDR3 sequence reads: CSVGGANPQETQYF. CDR3 nucleotide sequence: TGCAGCGTTGGGGGGGCGAACCCTCAAGAGACCCAGTACTTC.

The rearrangement joins TRBV20-1 to TRBJ1-2; 7 positions match TRBD1. Germline V gives CDR1 DFQATT, CDR2 SNEGSKA (reference sequence). The CDR3 has 14 amino acids. V lost 6 bases, J lost 3 bases, and 10 bases stayed unmatched. The CDR3 region has the DNA TGCAGTGCGCCCCGAGGGGGCCGGCACTATGGCTACACCTTC. Its protein is CSAPRGGRHYGYTF.